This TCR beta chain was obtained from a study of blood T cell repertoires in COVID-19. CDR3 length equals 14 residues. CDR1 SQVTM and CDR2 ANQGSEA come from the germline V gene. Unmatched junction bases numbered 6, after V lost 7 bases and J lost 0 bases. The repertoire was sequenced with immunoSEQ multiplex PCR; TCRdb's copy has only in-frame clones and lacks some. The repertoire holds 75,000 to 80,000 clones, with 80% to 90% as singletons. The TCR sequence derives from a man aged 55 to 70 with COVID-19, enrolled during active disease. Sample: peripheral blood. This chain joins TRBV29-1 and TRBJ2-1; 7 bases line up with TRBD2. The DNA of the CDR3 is TGCAGCGCAGCGCGGGGGAGCTCCTACAATGAGCAGTTCTTC. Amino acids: CSAARGSSYNEQFF.